These T cell receptor beta chains were read from a single sample in a study of shared clonotypes between healthy human individuals. The repertoire was sequenced with immunoSEQ multiplex PCR; TCRdb's copy has only in-frame clones and lacks some. Among some 980,000 clones, approximately 80% were seen once, and the ten largest hold around 1.4%. The sample comprised memory CD4+ T cells sorted from blood. The receptor source for this set is a young man in good health. CDR3s include the opening cysteine and the closing phenylalanine or tryptophan. The D gene is left open where the match is weak. Clone sizes are given selectively: once, few, many, or a class where the clone is expanded.

>15|NA|TRBJ2-3|NA|TRBV7-9
TGTGCCAGCAGCTTGATCAGACCGCGCACAGATACGCAGTATTTT
CASSLIRPRTDTQYF
>12|few|TRBJ1-5|NA|TRBV19
TGTGCCAGTAGAACCCAGGGGCTGCCCCAGCATTTT
CASRTQGLPQHF
>15|NA|TRBJ1-2|TRBD1|TRBV6-4
TGTGCCAGCAGGCCTGGACAGGGGATCGGCTATGGCTACACCTTC
CASRPGQGIGYGYTF
>16|NA|TRBJ2-7|NA|TRBV5-1
TGCGCCAGCAGCTCCAAAGAGACTAGACTAGCCTACGAGCAGTACTTC
CASSSKETRLAYEQYF
>13|few|TRBJ1-3|NA|TRBV10-3
TGTGCCATCAGTGAGCCCTTGGCTAGCACCATATATTTT
CAISEPLASTIYF
>15|NA|TRBJ2-7|TRBD1|TRBV6-1
TGTGCCAGCAGTGAGGGACAGGGGTCGTCGTACGAGCAGTACTTC
CASSEGQGSSYEQYF
>14|many|TRBJ2-3|NA|TRBV5-1
TGCGCCAGCAGCCCCTACCGCGGCACAGATACGCAGTATTTT
CASSPYRGTDTQYF
>20|NA|TRBJ2-3|TRBD1|TRBV5-3
TGTGCCAGAAGCTTGGCAAGACAGGGTTCGTACCCGAAAGACACAGATACGCAGTATTTT
CARSLARQGSYPKDTDTQYF
>14|NA|TRBJ2-2|NA|TRBV4-1
TGCGCCAGCAGCCAAGTTTCCAGGCCTGGGGAGCTGTTTTTT
CASSQVSRPGELFF
>14|NA|TRBJ2-5|NA|TRBV13
TGTGCCAGCAGCCGGGGACACACTCAAGAGACCCAGTACTTC
CASSRGHTQETQYF
>14|few|TRBJ1-4|NA|TRBV5-6
TGTGCCAGCAGCGGGGGCCCTGCCGGTCAAAAACTGTTTTTT
CASSGGPAGQKLFF
>16|NA|TRBJ2-2|TRBD2|TRBV5-1
TGCGCCAGCAGCTTGGGACTAGCGGTAGGAGCCGGGGAGCTGTTTTTT
CASSLGLAVGAGELFF
>13|NA|TRBJ1-2|NA|TRBV4-1
TGCGCCAGCAGCCCGGACAGTAACTATGGCTACACCTTC
CASSPDSNYGYTF
>12|NA|TRBJ1-5|NA|TRBV2
TGTGCCAGCAGTGAAGCGAGACAGCCCCAGCATTTT
CASSEARQPQHF
>15|NA|TRBJ1-6|TRBD1|TRBV5-1
TGCGCCAGCAGCTTGGAGCAGGGGGGCCATTCACCCCTCCACTTT
CASSLEQGGHSPLHF
>14|NA|TRBJ2-3|NA|TRBV18
TGTGCCAGCTCACCACCAGCGAATTCAGATACGCAGTATTTT
CASSPPANSDTQYF
>14|few|TRBJ2-3|NA|TRBV5-1
TGCGCCAGCAGAGGCGGCACGTTCAAGGATACGCAGTATTTT
CASRGGTFKDTQYF
>19|NA|TRBJ2-1|TRBD2|TRBV5-1
TGCGCCAGCAGCTTGGAACCGACGTCAACTAGCGGGAGATCCTATGAGCAGTTCTTC
CASSLEPTSTSGRSYEQFF
>13|NA|TRBJ1-5|NA|TRBV6-1
TGTGCCAGCAATAACCCCCCCAATCAGCCCCAGCATTTT
CASNNPPNQPQHF
>19|NA|TRBJ2-3|TRBD1|TRBV10-3
TGTGCCATCACCACAGGGATCCACGGACAGGGTGGGTCCACAGATACGCAGTATTTT
CAITTGIHGQGGSTDTQYF
>15|NA|TRBJ1-6|NA|TRBV6-1
TGTGCCAGCCAATCTCCAGGGTTTAATAATTCACCCCTCCACTTT
CASQSPGFNNSPLHF
>13|NA|TRBJ1-3|NA|TRBV30
TGTGCCTGGAGTATAGGGACTGGAAACACCATATATTTT
CAWSIGTGNTIYF
>13|few|TRBJ1-5|TRBD1|TRBV7-2
TGTGCCAGCAGTAGGGACAGTGGGCAGCCCCAGCATTTT
CASSRDSGQPQHF
>15|NA|TRBJ2-7|TRBD2|TRBV5-1
TGCGCCAGCAGCTTGGGGACTAGCGGGAGCTACGAGCAGTACTTC
CASSLGTSGSYEQYF
>12|NA|TRBJ2-7|NA|TRBV2
TGTGCCACCCAGCGGAGGACCTACGAGCAGTACTTC
CATQRRTYEQYF
>12|few|TRBJ1-1|NA|TRBV5-1
TGCGCCAGCAGAGCCTTGAACACTGAAGCTTTCTTT
CASRALNTEAFF
>15|NA|TRBJ1-5|NA|TRBV5-1
TGCGCCAGCAGCTTGGCCCCGGGGGATGGTCAGCCCCAGCATTTT
CASSLAPGDGQPQHF
>12|NA|TRBJ2-7|NA|TRBV28
TGTGCCAGCAGTTTTGGCCCCTACGAGCAGTACTTC
CASSFGPYEQYF
>13|NA|TRBJ2-3|TRBD1|TRBV2
TGTGCCAGCGGCGGACAGGAGACAGATACGCAGTATTTT
CASGGQETDTQYF
>13|NA|TRBJ2-3|NA|TRBV11-2
TGTGCCAGCAGCTCCACTCGCCCCGGTACGCAGTATTTT
CASSSTRPGTQYF
>14|NA|TRBJ2-5|NA|TRBV18
TGTGCCAGCTCCCTCGGGTCGGTAGAAGAGACCCAGTACTTC
CASSLGSVEETQYF
>13|NA|TRBJ1-2|NA|TRBV5-1
TGCGCCAGCAGCCCGACAGCTAACTATGGCTACACCTTC
CASSPTANYGYTF
>16|NA|TRBJ1-3|TRBD1|TRBV4-1
TGCGCCAGCAGCCATACAGGGGGCCTCTCTGGAAACACCATATATTTT
CASSHTGGLSGNTIYF
>16|NA|TRBJ2-1|TRBD2|TRBV4-1
TGCGCCAGCAGCCAAGCGGGAGCGGGAGTCAGGGGTGAGCAGTTCTTC
CASSQAGAGVRGEQFF
>14|NA|TRBJ1-1|NA|TRBV19
TGTGCCAGTAGTCGCGCGTGGGTCGGCACTGAAGCTTTCTTT
CASSRAWVGTEAFF
>13|NA|TRBJ1-4|NA|TRBV2
TGTGCCAGCAGGCAGCTTAAGCTGGAAAAACTGTTTTTT
CASRQLKLEKLFF
>13|NA|TRBJ2-3|NA|TRBV28
TGTGCCAGCAGTTTACCCACCACAGATACGCAGTATTTT
CASSLPTTDTQYF
>12|NA|TRBJ1-1|NA|TRBV10-3
TGTGCCACCTCGGGACAGAACACTGAAGCTTTCTTT
CATSGQNTEAFF
>13|few|TRBJ1-1|NA|TRBV6-1
TGTGCCAGCAGCAACCTGGGGTGGACTGAAGCTTTCTTT
CASSNLGWTEAFF
>15|NA|TRBJ2-5|TRBD2|TRBV2
TGTGCCAGCAGTGGAACTAGCGGGAGGCATGAGACCCAGTACTTC
CASSGTSGRHETQYF
>15|NA|TRBJ2-7|TRBD2|TRBV5-4
TGTGCCAGCAGCTTGCCCGGACTAGCGGGCAACGAGCAGTACTTC
CASSLPGLAGNEQYF